This T cell receptor (beta chain) was captured in a study of T cell repertoires in ileal Crohn's disease. The method was immunoSEQ multiplex PCR; TCRdb's version includes in-frame clones alone and lacks a portion of them. Of around 4,400 clones listed, 60% to 85% are singletons. J was trimmed by 2 bases and V by 5 bases; bases with no gene match: 6. The CDR3 is 15 amino acids. Germline-derived CDR1 and CDR2 are MNHNS and SASEGT. J is TRBJ2-5 and V is TRBV6-1, with TRBD1 matching 9 bases. Sequencing input: ileal tissue. This TCR came from an adult with Crohn's disease. The CDR3 sequence is CASSPGQGSQETQYF. In DNA form, the CDR3 reads TGTGCCAGCAGTCCCGGACAGGGGAGTCAAGAGACCCAGTACTTC.